This is a list of T cell receptor beta chains from one sample in a study of shared clonotypes between healthy human individuals. The data were produced by immunoSEQ multiplex PCR, yet TCRdb's version contains in-frame clones alone and is incomplete. Here the sample spans about 2 million clones, about 95% being singletons. The sequencing sample was made of naive CD8+ T cells sorted from blood. The receptors originated from a man aged 18 to 35 in good health. Both conserved end residues are part of each CDR3. The D gene is left open where the match is weak. Clone size is given for some rows only: seen once, a few or many times, or a class if the clone is expanded.

length: 14; size: once; V: TRBV27; J: TRBJ1-5; D: .; CDR3: CASGSRGSNQPQHF; DNA: TGTGCCAGCGGTTCACGGGGTAGCAATCAGCCCCAGCATTTT
length: 19; size: .; V: TRBV11-3; J: TRBJ2-1; D: TRBD2; CDR3: CASSLDRNEAGGIYNEQFF; DNA: TGTGCCAGCAGCTTAGATCGAAATGAAGCGGGAGGGATTTACAATGAGCAGTTCTTC
length: 13; size: .; V: TRBV5-6; J: TRBJ1-1; D: TRBD1; CDR3: CASTGTGPSEAFF; DNA: TGTGCCAGCACCGGGACAGGGCCCTCTGAAGCTTTCTTT
length: 14; size: once; V: TRBV29-1; J: TRBJ1-1; D: .; CDR3: CSVNSGTSNTEAFF; DNA: TGCAGCGTTAATTCCGGGACAAGTAACACTGAAGCTTTCTTT
length: 18; size: .; V: TRBV7-9; J: TRBJ2-2; D: TRBD1; CDR3: CASSLGQGHAGGTGELFF; DNA: TGTGCCAGCAGCTTAGGACAGGGGCACGCCGGGGGCACCGGGGAGCTGTTTTTT
length: 13; size: .; V: TRBV5-1; J: TRBJ2-7; D: .; CDR3: CASSSMGTVEQYF; DNA: TGCGCCAGCAGCTCTATGGGGACGGTCGAGCAGTACTTC
length: 14; size: .; V: TRBV28; J: TRBJ2-7; D: TRBD2; CDR3: CASGLAGGTYEQYF; DNA: TGTGCCAGCGGTCTAGCGGGGGGAACCTACGAGCAGTACTTC
length: 14; size: once; V: TRBV4-1; J: TRBJ1-1; D: .; CDR3: CASSQDTRGTEAFF; DNA: TGCGCCAGCAGCCAAGATACCAGGGGCACTGAAGCTTTCTTT
length: 14; size: few; V: TRBV27; J: TRBJ1-1; D: TRBD1; CDR3: CASSLGTGNTEAFF; DNA: TGTGCCAGCAGTTTGGGGACAGGGAACACTGAAGCTTTCTTT
length: 14; size: once; V: TRBV9; J: TRBJ2-7; D: .; CDR3: CASSVSSGDYEQYF; DNA: TGTGCCAGCAGCGTTTCTTCGGGAGACTACGAGCAGTACTTC
length: 15; size: .; V: TRBV7-3; J: TRBJ1-5; D: .; CDR3: CASSLAQNSNQPQHF; DNA: TGTGCCAGCAGCTTGGCACAGAATAGCAATCAGCCCCAGCATTTT
length: 18; size: .; V: TRBV4-1; J: TRBJ1-2; D: .; CDR3: CASSQELIRREWDYGYTF; DNA: TGCGCCAGCAGCCAAGAGTTGATTCGCAGGGAGTGGGACTATGGCTACACCTTC
length: 13; size: .; V: TRBV13; J: TRBJ2-1; D: .; CDR3: CASSVGGGNEQFF; DNA: TGTGCCAGCTCGGTCGGAGGGGGCAATGAGCAGTTCTTC
length: 14; size: .; V: TRBV7-6; J: TRBJ2-7; D: .; CDR3: CASSLDPVDYEQYF; DNA: TGTGCCAGCAGCTTGGATCCAGTAGACTACGAGCAGTACTTC